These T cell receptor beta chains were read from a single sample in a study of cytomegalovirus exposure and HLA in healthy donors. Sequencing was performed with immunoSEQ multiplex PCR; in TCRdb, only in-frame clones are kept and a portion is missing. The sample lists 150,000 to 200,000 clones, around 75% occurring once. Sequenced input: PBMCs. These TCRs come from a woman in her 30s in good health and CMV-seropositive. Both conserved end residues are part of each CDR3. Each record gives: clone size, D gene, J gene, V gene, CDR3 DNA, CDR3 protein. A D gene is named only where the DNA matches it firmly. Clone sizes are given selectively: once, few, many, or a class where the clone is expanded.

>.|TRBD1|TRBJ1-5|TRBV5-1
TGCGCCAGCAGCTTGGGTGATCAGGGGGGCAATCAGCCCCAGCATTTT
CASSLGDQGGNQPQHF
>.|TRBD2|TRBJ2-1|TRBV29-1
TGCAGCGTTGTCCCGGGAGGGGGTAATGAGCAGTTCTTC
CSVVPGGGNEQFF
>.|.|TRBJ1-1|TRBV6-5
TGTGCCAGCAGTTACGCCATAGGAAGCGCTGAAGCTTTCTTT
CASSYAIGSAEAFF
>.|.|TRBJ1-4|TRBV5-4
TGTGCCAGCAGCTCCTGGCGGGATGAAAAACTGTTTTTT
CASSSWRDEKLFF
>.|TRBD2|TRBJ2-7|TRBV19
TGTGCCACCGAGGCTAGCGGGAGCGAGCAGTACTTC
CATEASGSEQYF
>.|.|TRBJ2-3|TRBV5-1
TGCGCCAGCAGGCACCGGTCGGCAGGTTCGTTTACAGATACGCAGTATTTT
CASRHRSAGSFTDTQYF
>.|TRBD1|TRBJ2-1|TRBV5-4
TGTGTCAGCAGCTCGAACAGGGGATCCTCCTACAATGAGCAGTTCTTC
CVSSSNRGSSYNEQFF
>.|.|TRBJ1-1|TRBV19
TGTGCCAGTATCATGCAGGAGAACACTGAAGCTTTCTTT
CASIMQENTEAFF
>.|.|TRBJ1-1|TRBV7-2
TGTGCCAGCAGCCTACGCACGGGGTCCACTGAAGCTTTCTTT
CASSLRTGSTEAFF
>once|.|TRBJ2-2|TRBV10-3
TGTGCCATCGGCGTAGAGGGGGGGACCGGGGAGCTGTTTTTT
CAIGVEGGTGELFF
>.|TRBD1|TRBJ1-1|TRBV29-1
TGCAGCGTTGGAGACAGGGGGCGGAACACTGAAGCTTTCTTT
CSVGDRGRNTEAFF
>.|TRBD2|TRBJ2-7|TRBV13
TGTGCCAGCAGCATCGTACCGGGACTAGCGGGGGGAAGGCGGTACGAGCAGTACTTC
CASSIVPGLAGGRRYEQYF
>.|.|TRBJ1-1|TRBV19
TGTGCCAGTAGTTCGGGGGGAAACACTGAAGCTTTCTTT
CASSSGGNTEAFF
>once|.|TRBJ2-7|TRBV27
TGTGCCAGCAGTCCGAGGCCGTCCCCCTATTCCTACGAGCAGTACTTC
CASSPRPSPYSYEQYF
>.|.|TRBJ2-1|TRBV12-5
TGTGCTAGTGGTTTTTCCAGGGAGCAGTTCTTC
CASGFSREQFF
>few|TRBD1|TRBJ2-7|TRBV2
TGTGCCAGCCCCTGGCCCCGGACAGGGGGCTCCTACGAGCAGTACTTC
CASPWPRTGGSYEQYF
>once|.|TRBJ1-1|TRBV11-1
TGTGCCAGCAGCTTAGAAGATTTGGGGAGGGTGCCTACTGAAGCTTTCTTT
CASSLEDLGRVPTEAFF
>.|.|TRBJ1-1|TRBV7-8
TGTGCCAGCAGCATACAGCAAAGTAACACTGAAGCTTTCTTT
CASSIQQSNTEAFF
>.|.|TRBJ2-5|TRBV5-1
TGCGCCAGCAGGACGGGGGGCCGTATGGAGACCCAGTACTTC
CASRTGGRMETQYF
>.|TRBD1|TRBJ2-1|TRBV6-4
TGTGCCAGCAGTCCAGACAGGGTACGGCCTGAGCAGTTCTTC
CASSPDRVRPEQFF
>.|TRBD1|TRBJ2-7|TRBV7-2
TGTGCCAGCAGCCTAGACAGGGGACCTTCTTACGAGCAGTACTTC
CASSLDRGPSYEQYF
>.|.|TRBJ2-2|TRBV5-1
TGCGCCAGCACGCAGGGGCCTACCGGGGAGCTGTTTTTT
CASTQGPTGELFF
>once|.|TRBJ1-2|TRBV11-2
TGTGCCAGCAGCTTCGGCACAGGTCTTGTTGGCTACACCTTC
CASSFGTGLVGYTF
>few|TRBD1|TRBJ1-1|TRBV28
TGTGCCAGCAGTTTGGGGGACAGGGTTGGTCGAGGCACTGAAGCTTTCTTT
CASSLGDRVGRGTEAFF